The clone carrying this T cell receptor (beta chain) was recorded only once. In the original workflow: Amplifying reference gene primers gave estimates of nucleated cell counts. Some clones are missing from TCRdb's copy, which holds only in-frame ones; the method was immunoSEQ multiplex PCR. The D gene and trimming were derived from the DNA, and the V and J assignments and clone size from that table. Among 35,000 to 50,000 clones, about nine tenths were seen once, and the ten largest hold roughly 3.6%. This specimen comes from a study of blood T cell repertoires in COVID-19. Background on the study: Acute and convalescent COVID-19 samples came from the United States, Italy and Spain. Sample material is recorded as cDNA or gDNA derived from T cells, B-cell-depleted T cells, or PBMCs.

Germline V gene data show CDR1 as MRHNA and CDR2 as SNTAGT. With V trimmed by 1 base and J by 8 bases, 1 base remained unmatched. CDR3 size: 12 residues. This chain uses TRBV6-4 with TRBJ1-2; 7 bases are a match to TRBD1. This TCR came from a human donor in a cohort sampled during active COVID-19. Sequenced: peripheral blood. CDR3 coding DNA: TGTGCCAGCAGTGACTACAGGGGCGGCTACACCTTC. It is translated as CASSDYRGGYTF.